This T cell receptor beta chain was observed in a study of blood T cell repertoires in COVID-19. In the study overall: T cells, B-cell-depleted T cells, or PBMCs supplied cDNA or gDNA.

Produced via immunoSEQ multiplex PCR; TCRdb's table is partial and in-frame only. In the table there are about 100,000 clones, roughly 80% of which are singletons. CDR3 length: 14 amino acids. Trimming stripped 1 base from V and 8 bases from J, with 13 bases between. Germline V lookup: CDR1 SGHRS, CDR2 YFSETQ. The receptor's source is a man between 45 and 60 years old with active or convalescent COVID-19. The rearrangement joins TRBV5-1 to TRBJ2-1; weak D call: TRBD1 (6 bases). The material sequenced was peripheral blood. Written as DNA, the CDR3 is TGCGCCAGCAGCTTGCGGCAGGGGCCGGATGAGCAGTTCTTC. This codes for CASSLRQGPDEQFF.